The 10 T cell receptor beta chains below were found in one sample sequenced in a study of cytomegalovirus exposure and HLA in healthy donors. The PCR was carried out with 60 Vbeta primers and 13 Jbeta primers. Profiled with immunoSEQ multiplex PCR; TCRdb holds only in-frame clones, not every one. This sample has approximately 100,000 clones, with 70% to 80% found just once. The sample comprised PBMCs. The receptors shown here come from a woman aged 40 to 49 in good health and CMV-seropositive.

This CDR3 reads CASSESSLRGRYEKLFF. CDR3 DNA sequence: TGCGCCAGCAGTGAGTCGAGTCTACGGGGTAGGTATGAAAAACTGTTTTTT. The V and J genes are TRBV10-1 and TRBJ1-4; no reliable D call. CDR3 length: 17 residues. Germline CDR1 reads WNHNN; CDR2 reads SYGVQD (reference sequence). V lost 0 bases to trimming and J lost 6 bases, with 17 bases between them.

This clone was picked up one time. The chain combines TRBV19 with TRBJ2-7; tentatively, D is TRBD1 (6 bases). The CDR3 length is 14 residues. Trimming removed 4 bases at V and 2 bases at J, with 12 bases between. Germline CDR1 reads LNHDA; CDR2 reads SQIVND (reference sequence). CDR3 loop: CASSKRDKPYEQYF. In nucleotides, the CDR3 is TGTGCCAGTAGTAAACGGGACAAACCCTACGAGCAGTACTTC. Combining the CDR3 with reference TRBV19 and TRBJ2-7 gives the whole variable domain DGGITQSPKYLFRKEGQNVTLSCEQNLNHDAMYWYRQDPGQGLRLIYYSQIVNDFQKGDIAEGYSVSREKKESFPLTVTSAQKNPTAFYLCASSKRDKPYEQYFGPGTRLTVT.

This clone was seen a few times. The rearrangement joins TRBV6-5 to TRBJ1-1; D call uncertain. Germline V gene sequence: CDR1 MNHEY, CDR2 SVGAGI. The CDR3 sequence is 15 residues long. Trimming removed 3 bases at V and 2 bases at J, with 13 bases between. CDR3 residues: CASSYGPGSNTEAFF. CDR3 coding DNA: TGTGCCAGCAGTTATGGTCCGGGATCTAACACTGAAGCTTTCTTT.

This clone was seen more than once but under ten times. This chain uses TRBV30 with TRBJ2-5, with 9 nucleotides matching TRBD1. CDR1 is GTSNPN and CDR2 is SVGIG in the germline V gene (reference sequence). The V gene end was trimmed by 3 bases and the J gene end by 1 base; junction bases not matched to a gene: 6. CDR3 size: 15 residues. The CDR3 nucleotides read TGTGCCTGGAGACGGACAGGGGCTCTCCAAGAGACCCAGTACTTC. Protein product: CAWRRTGALQETQYF. The full variable domain, with the rest looked up from reference TRBV30 and TRBJ2-5, is SQTIHQWPATLVQPVGSPLSLECTVEGTSNPNLYWYRQAAGRGLQLLFYSVGIGQISSEVPQNLSASRPQDRQFILSSKKLLLSDSGFYLCAWRRTGALQETQYFGPGTRLLVL.

The chain joins TRBV25-1 to TRBJ2-3; tentatively, D is TRBD2 (6 bases). CDR1 MGHDK and CDR2 SYGVNS come from the germline V gene. The ends were cut back, 6 bases at V and 4 bases at J, with 14 bases in the middle. The CDR3 length is 14 residues. This CDR3 reads CASSGSIPPDTQYF. CDR3 nucleotides: TGTGCCAGCAGCGGGAGCATCCCCCCAGATACGCAGTATTTT.

The rearrangement joins TRBV18 to TRBJ2-5; the match to TRBD1 covers 7 bases. Unmatched junction bases numbered 7, after V lost 2 bases and J lost 4 bases. This CDR3 has 15 residues. The V gene's germline CDR1 is KGHSH and CDR2 LQKENI. DNA for the CDR3: TGTGCCAGCTCACCAGACGCGACAGGGAGAGAGACCCAGTACTTC. Its protein product is CASSPDATGRETQYF.

J is TRBJ1-1 and V is TRBV6-5, with D possibly being TRBD1 (5 bases). V shed 5 bases and J shed 4 bases, with 17 bases lying between them. The germline gives CDR1 MNHEY, CDR2 SVGAGI. This CDR3 contains 15 residues. The CDR3 DNA follows: TGTGCCAGCAGTCGATTCCAGGGTATGCGCACTGAAGCTTTCTTT. Amino acids: CASSRFQGMRTEAFF.

The chain couples TRBV19 to TRBJ2-2; D possibly corresponds to TRBD2 (6 bases). This CDR3 contains 14 residues. Trimming cost V 2 bases and J 4 bases, with 8 bases left between them. Germline V CDR1 and CDR2: LNHDA, SQIVND (reference sequence). The CDR3 region has the DNA TGTGCCAGTAGTATACGGGGGTCCACCGGGGAGCTGTTTTTT. Amino acid sequence: CASSIRGSTGELFF.

The V gene is TRBV5-8, the J gene TRBJ1-6; 9 bases match TRBD1. Germline CDR1 is SGHTS and CDR2 is YDEGEE. The CDR3 contains 13 residues. The V and J ends lost 4 bases and 7 bases, in that order; junction bases with no gene match: 0. The CDR3 bases are TGTGCCAGCAGCGGACAGGGGAATTCACCCCTCCACTTT. Its protein is CASSGQGNSPLHF.

CDR3 sequence reads: CASRGGQGLYNEQFF. The CDR3, as DNA: TGTGCCAGCAGGGGGGGACAGGGTCTGTACAATGAGCAGTTCTTC. The genes are TRBV5-6 and TRBJ2-1; 9 nucleotides align to TRBD1. CDR1 is SGHDT and CDR2 is YYEEEE in the germline V gene. CDR3 size: 15 residues. J lost 4 bases, V lost 5 bases, and 7 bases had no gene match. Drawing the rest from reference TRBV5-6 and TRBJ2-1, the complete variable domain is DAGVTQSPTHLIKTRGQQVTLRCSPKSGHDTVSWYQQALGQGPQFIFQYYEEEERQRGNFPDRFSGHQFPNYSSELNVNALLLGDSALYLCASRGGQGLYNEQFFGPGTRLTVL.